The present TCR beta chain was sequenced within a study of blood T cell repertoires in COVID-19 (TCRdb year 2020). Regarding the research as a whole: Samples from collaborators originated in the United States, Italy and Spain and spanned both the acute and convalescent phases of COVID-19. The material from the prospective study consisted of cDNA or gDNA derived from T cells, B-cell-depleted T cells, or PBMCs. Deeply sampled blood TCRbeta repertoires from subjects exposed to, actively infected with, or recovered from COVID-19 were included in the dataset. The repertoires were released in a freely available public database intended as a resource for research on the immune response to SARS-CoV-2. Samples came from the ongoing ImmuneRACE study (first 160 participants) plus 1,254 subjects from 6 global collaborators. The sample metadata nearly always contained a de-identified subject ID, COVID-19 status, age in years and sex. HLA class I and class II types, where available, came from metadata supplied by the sample provider rather than from assay-based typing. Broad study findings and their caveats: Clinical and demographic metadata were provided uncurated, with the amount varying by source and participant.

Collaborating institutions collected whole blood in K2EDTA tubes following their own protocols. For TCRbeta analysis, collaborator samples were shipped as frozen whole blood, as isolated PBMCs, or as DNA extracted from either sample type. TCRbeta CDR3 regions were amplified from genomic DNA using the immunoSEQ Assay, a bias-controlled multiplex PCR. The study's processing was this. The number of nucleated cells in each sample was estimated from the amplification of reference gene primers within the assay. To quantify the absolute abundance of each unique TCRbeta CDR3 rearrangement, sequence reads were collapsed and filtered. For each sample, productive Simpson clonality was calculated as the square root of Simpson's diversity index across productive rearrangements. Here the immuneACCESS table is served through TCRdb, limited to in-frame sequences with V and J called. Missing clones are a known gap in these copies; in checked studies unresolved V genes cover under half, and the rest lacks a known reason. The V and J calls and clone size come from that table; D and trimming were worked out from the DNA. This sample gives under 350,000 clones in total; around 87% of them show up just once. In total, the top ten clones hold around 1.2% of the sample.

V was cut back by 1 base and J by 2 bases, leaving a gap of 9 bases between them. The CDR3 runs 14 residues from the cysteine to the phenylalanine. The retained sequence is limited to the CDR3, 42 bases, with the frame set at the first base. CDR1 and CDR2 (SGHVS, FQNEAQ) derive from the germline V gene. Points on this clone: No antigen is known for it. Base qualities are not provided; no much larger clone lies one nucleotide away.

Sequencing input: peripheral blood. The chain couples TRBV7-8 to TRBJ2-7; TRBD2 is possibly the D segment (6 matching bases). The origin of this receptor is a man aged 65 to 79 with acute or convalescent COVID-19. The CDR3 loop reads CASSLDGGAYEQYF. The nucleotides are TGTGCCAGCAGCTTAGACGGAGGGGCCTACGAGCAGTACTTC.